These T cell receptor beta chains were read from a single sample in a study of human T cells and chemical hapten exposure. One entry per CDR3 protein, called by TCRdb with MiXCR from the RACE reads. The sample lists under 200,000 distinct CDR3 sequences, just under 30% occurring once. The sample in question was whole blood, obtained in connection with sensitization to the hapten diphenylcyclopropenone (DPC). The origin of the receptors is a woman aged 30 to 39 with alopecia areata. Some clones in this sample may be carry-over from other donors' samples. The CDR3 runs from the conserved cysteine through the conserved F or W. A D gene is named only where the DNA matches it firmly. Size is omitted from some rows. Given values are once, few, many or a class for expanded clones.

TRBJ1-1 few NA TRBV28 CASSPQWGSEAFF TGTGCCAGCAGTCCACAGTGGGGGTCTGAAGCTTTCTTT
TRBJ1-1 NA NA TRBV18 CASSEGEGTEAFF TGTGCCAGCTCGGAGGGGGAGGGCACTGAAGCTTTCTTT
TRBJ2-2 NA TRBD2 TRBV28 CASSKTTSGITGELFF TGTGCCAGCAGCAAAACTACTAGCGGCATCACCGGGGAGCTGTTTTTT
TRBJ1-1 NA NA TRBV9 CASSVDTGAGEAFF TGTGCCAGCAGCGTAGATACGGGGGCGGGAGAAGCTTTCTTT
TRBJ2-7 NA NA TRBV10-3 CAISPHRDILGEQYF TGTGCCATCAGTCCCCACAGGGATATTCTGGGGGAGCAGTACTTC
TRBJ2-7 NA TRBD1 TRBV5-1 CASSLWATGQGRTYEQYF TGCGCCAGCAGCTTGTGGGCAACCGGACAGGGACGAACCTACGAGCAGTACTTC
TRBJ2-3 NA NA TRBV7-2 CASSSQFGRGSTDTQYF TGTGCCAGCAGCTCCCAATTCGGGCGGGGTAGCACAGATACGCAGTATTTT
TRBJ1-2 few NA TRBV12-3/TRBV12-4 CASSQVGVPSGYTF TGTGCCAGTTCCCAAGTGGGGGTGCCGTCGGGCTACACCTTC
TRBJ2-7 NA TRBD2 TRBV28 CASRTTLAGVHEQYF TGTGCCAGCAGAACCACCCTAGCGGGAGTTCACGAGCAGTACTTC
TRBJ2-2 NA TRBD1 TRBV2 CASRGQGFTGELFF TGTGCCAGCAGAGGACAGGGGTTCACCGGGGAGCTGTTTTTT
TRBJ2-5 NA NA TRBV28 CASSPLRDSFQETQYF TGTGCCAGCAGCCCACTGCGGGACAGTTTTCAAGAGACCCAGTACTTC
TRBJ1-2 NA NA TRBV7-2 CASSLDKQYGYTF TGTGCCAGCAGCTTGGACAAACAATATGGCTACACCTTC
TRBJ1-3 NA NA TRBV12-3/TRBV12-4 CTSSWQSGNTIYF TGTACCAGCAGTTGGCAGTCTGGAAACACCATATATTTT
TRBJ2-3 NA NA TRBV15 CATSRELRLGPTHTDTQYF TGTGCCACCAGCAGAGAGCTCCGGTTGGGCCCAACCCACACAGATACGCAGTATTTT
TRBJ2-1 few TRBD2 TRBV20-1 CSAMMHAGGTNEQFF TGCAGTGCTATGATGCATGCGGGAGGCACTAATGAGCAGTTCTTC
TRBJ2-3 NA TRBD2 TRBV9 CASSLHDIAGGDTQYF TGTGCCAGCAGCCTACATGATATAGCGGGGGGTGATACGCAGTATTTT
TRBJ2-3 NA TRBD2 TRBV28 CVSGGLAGGGGTDTQYF TGTGTCAGCGGGGGACTAGCGGGAGGTGGAGGCACAGATACGCAGTATTTT
TRBJ1-5 NA TRBD1 TRBV9 CASSPGQGQQPQHF TGTGCCAGCAGCCCCGGACAGGGACAACAGCCCCAGCATTTT
TRBJ1-1 few NA TRBV2 CASSGGQQWSTEAFF TGTGCCAGCAGTGGCGGTCAGCAATGGAGCACTGAAGCTTTCTTT
TRBJ1-5 NA NA TRBV20-1 CSAPGPRRTAQHF TGCAGTGCCCCCGGACCCCGAAGGACGGCCCAGCATTTT
TRBJ2-7 few NA TRBV29-1 CSVEGQPYEQYF TGCAGCGTTGAAGGACAGCCCTACGAGCAGTACTTC
TRBJ1-2 NA NA TRBV25-1 CASSESYGYTF TGTGCCAGCAGTGAATCCTATGGCTACACCTTC
TRBJ2-1 NA NA TRBV4-3 CASSQAPDNYNEQFF TGCGCCAGCAGCCAAGCCCCGGACAACTACAATGAGCAGTTCTTC
TRBJ2-3 NA NA TRBV6-9 CASSRRRGRGTDTQYF TGTGCCAGCAGTCGTCGACGGGGAAGGGGCACAGATACGCAGTATTTT
TRBJ2-3 few NA TRBV5-1 CASTLWGGSGTDTQYF TGCGCCAGCACCTTATGGGGGGGCAGTGGCACAGATACGCAGTATTTT
TRBJ2-5 NA TRBD2 TRBV29-1 CSVGRLAGGQETQYF TGCAGCGTGGGGAGACTAGCGGGAGGGCAAGAGACCCAGTACTTC
TRBJ1-1 NA NA TRBV9 CASSVMSVNTEAFF TGTGCCAGCAGCGTAATGTCGGTGAACACTGAAGCTTTCTTT
TRBJ1-1 few NA TRBV20-1 CSARGSAEAFF TGCAGTGCTAGAGGGAGTGCTGAAGCTTTCTTT
TRBJ2-3 NA NA TRBV7-3 CASSFFGSSTDTQYF TGTGCCAGCAGCTTTTTCGGGAGTAGTACAGATACGCAGTATTTT
TRBJ2-7 few TRBD1 TRBV5-4 CASSLDRTDYEQYF TGTGCCAGCAGCCTGGACAGGACTGATTACGAGCAGTACTTC
TRBJ2-3 NA NA TRBV28 CASSRGVSSTDTQYF TGTGCCAGCAGCCGAGGGGTTTCTAGCACAGATACGCAGTATTTT
TRBJ1-6 NA TRBD1 TRBV7-9 CASSASLGTGDGSPLHF TGTGCCAGCAGCGCAAGTTTAGGGACAGGGGATGGCTCACCCCTCCACTTT
TRBJ2-7 few TRBD2 TRBV9 CASSPPSGGLLEQYF TGTGCCAGCAGCCCTCCCAGCGGGGGGCTCCTGGAGCAGTACTTC
TRBJ2-5 NA NA TRBV5-1 CASSFPTLGVRETQYF TGCGCCAGCAGCTTCCCTACATTGGGGGTTCGGGAGACCCAGTACTTC
TRBJ1-2 NA NA TRBV29-1 CSVRDGGLYGYTF TGCAGCGTTCGCGACGGGGGACTCTATGGCTACACCTTC
TRBJ2-7 NA NA TRBV28 CASSSDSTYEQYF TGTGCCAGCAGTTCGGACAGTACCTACGAGCAGTACTTC
TRBJ2-3 few NA TRBV7-9 CASSQLGDTQYF TGTGCCAGCAGCCAGTTAGGAGATACGCAGTATTTT
TRBJ2-7 few NA TRBV28 CASSLVFRGPTYEQYF TGTGCCAGCAGTTTAGTCTTCCGGGGGCCAACATACGAGCAGTACTTC
TRBJ2-3 NA TRBD1 TRBV11-1 CASSRRGQTTQYF TGTGCCAGCAGCCGTCGGGGACAGACTACGCAGTATTTT
TRBJ1-2 NA TRBD1 TRBV7-2 CASSLEGQWGYTF TGTGCCAGCAGCTTAGAGGGACAGTGGGGCTACACCTTC
TRBJ2-3 NA TRBD2 TRBV20-1 CSAPLSGTNTDTRYF TGCAGTGCCCCCCTTAGCGGGACAAACACAGATACGCGGTATTTT
TRBJ2-3 few NA TRBV20-1 CSARVVAGTDTQYF TGCAGTGCTAGAGTGGTAGCTGGCACAGATACGCAGTATTTT
TRBJ2-5 NA NA TRBV15 CATSRERGYGETQYF TGTGCCACCAGCAGAGAACGAGGGTATGGGGAGACCCAGTACTTC